This T cell receptor (beta chain) originates from a study of blood T cell repertoires in COVID-19 (dated by TCRdb to about 2020). About the study as a whole: Collaborator samples came from the United States, Italy and Spain and covered acute and convalescent phases of COVID-19. The material from the prospective study consisted of cDNA or gDNA derived from T cells, B-cell-depleted T cells, or PBMCs. Subjects who had been exposed to COVID-19, were actively infected with it, or had recovered from it provided the deeply sampled blood TCRbeta repertoires that made up the dataset. The repertoires were released in a freely available public database meant as a resource for research on the immune response to SARS-CoV-2. Samples were obtained from the ongoing ImmuneRACE study (first 160 participants) and from over 1,000 subjects provided by 6 global collaborators. Nearly every sample came with metadata listing a de-identified subject ID, COVID-19 status, age in years and sex. Where available, HLA class I and class II types were taken from metadata supplied by the sample provider and were not determined by assay-based typing.

As to this clone: The antigen it recognizes is unknown. Nothing much larger sits one base from this clone, and base qualities are not available.

The immunoSEQ Assay, a bias-controlled multiplex PCR, was used to amplify TCRbeta CDR3 regions from genomic DNA. Per the source publication's procedure: The number of nucleated cells in each sample was estimated from the amplification of reference gene primers within the assay. Sequence reads were collapsed and filtered to measure the absolute abundance of every unique TCRbeta CDR3 rearrangement. For each sample, productive Simpson clonality was calculated as the square root of Simpson's diversity index over productive rearrangements. TCRdb took over this immuneACCESS table, retaining in-frame rearrangements with V and J assigned. Such tables are incomplete; in checked studies, under half of the missing clones stem from an unresolved V gene, and the remainder is unexplained. The V and J calls and clone size are taken from that table; D and trimming were inferred from the DNA. This sample has 390,000 or so clones in its table, and approximately 87% of those were observed once. The top ten hold about 9.4% of the sample.

Participants in the prospective study were aged roughly 18 to 100 years, lived in about two dozen United States geographic areas, and enrolled through a virtual design. Cohort assignment in the prospective study relied on participant-reported clinical history from a screening survey and a study questionnaire. Recovered participants in ImmuneRACE Cohort 3 were defined by two consecutive negative NP/OP PCR tests, clearance by a healthcare professional, or resolution of symptoms. Each participant in the prospective study had whole blood, serum and a nasopharyngeal or oropharyngeal swab collected by mobile phlebotomists. Prospective study participants could optionally give additional blood draws and questionnaires over a roughly two-month period. Before DNA extraction, blood samples from the prospective study were shipped at room temperature or frozen. The full study reports these points: The quantity of clinical and demographic metadata differed by source and by participant and was supplied without curation.

Spanning cysteine to phenylalanine, the CDR3 consists of 16 amino acids. Only CDR3 DNA remains: 48 bases, in frame from the first base. For this chain, trimming is 5 bases at the V end and 0 bases at the J end, and the number of junction bases without a gene match is 9. The germline V gene yields SGHRS for CDR1 and YFSETQ for CDR2. This sequence was found in a woman aged 45-65 years who had recovered from COVID-19. Sequencing was performed on PBMCs or T cells enriched from blood (not recorded which). The V and J segments used are TRBV5-1 and TRBJ1-1, and 8 junction bases match TRBD1. The DNA sequence reads TGCGCCAGCAGGTATGGGACAGGCGCCATGAACACTGAAGCTTTCTTT. Its amino acids are CASRYGTGAMNTEAFF. Extended through the reference TRBV5-1 and TRBJ1-1 proteins, this CDR3 yields the full variable domain: KAGVTQTPRYLIKTRGQQVTLSCSPISGHRSVSWYQQTPGQGLQFLFEYFSETQRNKGNFPGRFSGRQFSNSRSEMNVSTLELGDSALYLCASRYGTGAMNTEAFFGQGTRLTVV.